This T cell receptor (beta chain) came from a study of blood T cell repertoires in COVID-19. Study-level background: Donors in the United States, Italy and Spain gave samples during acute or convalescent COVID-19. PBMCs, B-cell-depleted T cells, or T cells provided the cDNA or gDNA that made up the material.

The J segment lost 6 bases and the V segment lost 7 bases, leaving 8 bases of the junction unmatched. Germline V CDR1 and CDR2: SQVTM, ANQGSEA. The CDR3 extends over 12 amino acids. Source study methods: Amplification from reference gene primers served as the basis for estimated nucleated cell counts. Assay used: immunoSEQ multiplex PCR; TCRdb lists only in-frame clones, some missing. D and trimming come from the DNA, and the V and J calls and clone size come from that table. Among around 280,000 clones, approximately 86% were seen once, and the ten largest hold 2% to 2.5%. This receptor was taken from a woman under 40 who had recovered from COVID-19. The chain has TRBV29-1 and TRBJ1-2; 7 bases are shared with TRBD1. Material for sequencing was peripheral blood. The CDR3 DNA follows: TGCAGCGCTACACAGGGGTTGGATGGCTACACCTTC. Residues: CSATQGLDGYTF.